The clone carrying this T cell receptor (beta chain) showed up just once. The data are from a study of blood T cell repertoires in COVID-19. Study-wide background: The United States, Italy and Spain were the sources of the acute and convalescent COVID-19 samples.

Germline CDR1 is GTSNPN and CDR2 is SVGIG (reference sequence). This CDR3 has 13 residues. Trimming removed 7 bases from V and 3 bases from J; junction bases left unmatched: 9. Per the study methods: Amplification of reference gene primers provided the estimated nucleated cell counts. The method was immunoSEQ multiplex PCR; TCRdb's version includes in-frame clones alone and lacks a portion of them. D and trimming come from the DNA, and the V and J calls and clone size come from that table. The table has 200,000 to 250,000 clones, around 90% seen once. The sample was peripheral blood. This sequence was found in a man aged 18 to 29 with active or convalescent COVID-19. The V call is TRBV30, the J call TRBJ2-7, with TRBD1 matching over 7 bases. The chain's CDR3 is CAYETGLHYEQYF. The DNA of the CDR3 is TGTGCCTACGAGACAGGGTTGCACTACGAGCAGTACTTC.